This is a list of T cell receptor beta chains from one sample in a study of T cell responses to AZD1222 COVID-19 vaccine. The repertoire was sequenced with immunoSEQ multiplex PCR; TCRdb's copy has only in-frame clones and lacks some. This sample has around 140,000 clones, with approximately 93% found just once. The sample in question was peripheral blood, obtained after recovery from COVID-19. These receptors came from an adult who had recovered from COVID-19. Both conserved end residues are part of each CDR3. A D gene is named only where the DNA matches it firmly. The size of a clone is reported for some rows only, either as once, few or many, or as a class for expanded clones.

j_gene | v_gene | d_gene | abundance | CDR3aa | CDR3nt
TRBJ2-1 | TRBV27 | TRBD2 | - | CASSLRLAGGGDEQFF | TGTGCCAGCAGTTTAAGACTAGCGGGAGGGGGCGATGAGCAGTTCTTC
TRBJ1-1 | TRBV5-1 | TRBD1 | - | CASSSALDRGTEAFF | TGCGCCAGCAGCTCGGCTCTGGACAGGGGTACTGAAGCTTTCTTT
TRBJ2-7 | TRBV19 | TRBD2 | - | CASSTTWTSGTYEQYF | TGTGCCAGTAGTACCACCTGGACTAGCGGGACCTACGAGCAGTACTTC
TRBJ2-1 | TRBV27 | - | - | CASSFWSYNEQFF | TGTGCCAGCAGTTTTTGGTCCTACAATGAGCAGTTCTTC
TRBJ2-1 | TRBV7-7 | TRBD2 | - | CASSLGASGSDEQFF | TGTGCTAGCAGCTTAGGGGCTAGCGGGAGTGATGAGCAGTTCTTC
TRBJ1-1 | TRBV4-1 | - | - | CASSQVMNTEAFF | TGCGCCAGCAGCCAAGTAATGAACACTGAAGCTTTCTTT
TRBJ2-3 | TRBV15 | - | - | CATSRRVGYTDTQYF | TGTGCCACCAGCAGACGGGTGGGGTACACAGATACGCAGTATTTT
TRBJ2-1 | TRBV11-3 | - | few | CASSLVSFGSYNEQFF | TGTGCCAGCAGCTTAGTAAGTTTTGGCTCCTACAATGAGCAGTTCTTC
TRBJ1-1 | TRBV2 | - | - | CASTRESIAEAFF | TGTGCCAGCACTCGGGAAAGCATCGCTGAAGCTTTCTTT
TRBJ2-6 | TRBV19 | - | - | CARPSDRMPGANVLTF | TGTGCCAGGCCTTCCGACCGTATGCCTGGGGCCAACGTCCTGACTTTC
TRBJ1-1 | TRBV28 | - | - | CASGPQGQGVREAFF | TGTGCCAGCGGCCCCCAGGGACAAGGGGTAAGGGAAGCTTTCTTT
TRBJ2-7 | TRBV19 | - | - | CASSSVHSLYEQYF | TGTGCCAGTAGCTCCGTACATTCACTATACGAGCAGTACTTC
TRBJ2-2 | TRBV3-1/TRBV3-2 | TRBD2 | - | CASSQVLAANTGELFF | TGTGCCAGCAGCCAAGTGCTAGCGGCGAACACCGGGGAGCTGTTTTTT
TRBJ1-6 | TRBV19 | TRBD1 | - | CASRPTGGNSPLHF | TGTGCCAGTAGGCCTACAGGGGGGAATTCACCCCTCCACTTT
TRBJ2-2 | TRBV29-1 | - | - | CSVEDAQGGTGELFF | TGCAGCGTTGAAGATGCCCAGGGTGGCACCGGGGAGCTGTTTTTT
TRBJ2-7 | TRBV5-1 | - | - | CASRLGRSHNSYEQYF | TGCGCCAGCAGGTTGGGGCGATCTCATAACTCCTACGAGCAGTACTTC
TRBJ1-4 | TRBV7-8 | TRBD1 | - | CASSPSHPGQRNEKLFF | TGTGCCAGCAGCCCTAGTCACCCGGGACAGAGAAATGAAAAACTGTTTTTT
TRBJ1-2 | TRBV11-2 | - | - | CASSLDRIGSPYGYTF | TGTGCCAGCAGCTTAGATCGGATAGGCTCCCCCTATGGCTACACCTTC
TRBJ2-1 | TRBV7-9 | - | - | CASSSWAGTSYNEQFF | TGTGCCAGCAGCTCCTGGGCCGGTACGTCCTACAATGAGCAGTTCTTC
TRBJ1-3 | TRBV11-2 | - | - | CASSLTGRASVSGNTIYF | TGTGCCAGCAGCTTAACAGGGAGGGCGTCCGTCTCTGGAAACACCATATATTTT
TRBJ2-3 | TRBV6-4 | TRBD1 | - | CASSDGTGGTDTQYF | TGTGCCAGCAGTGACGGGACAGGGGGCACAGATACGCAGTATTTT
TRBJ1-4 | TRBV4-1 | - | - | CASAGGANEKLFF | TGCGCCAGCGCGGGGGGCGCAAATGAAAAACTGTTTTTT
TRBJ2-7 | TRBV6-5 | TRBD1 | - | CASSYGTGGEQYF | TGTGCCAGCAGTTACGGGACAGGGGGCGAGCAGTACTTC
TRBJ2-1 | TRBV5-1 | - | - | CASSPLTRGEYGEQFF | TGCGCCAGCAGCCCTTTGACTAGAGGGGAGTATGGTGAGCAGTTCTTC
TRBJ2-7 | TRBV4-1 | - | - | CASSQDVGAALYEQYF | TGCGCCAGCAGCCAAGATGTCGGGGCCGCGCTCTACGAGCAGTACTTC
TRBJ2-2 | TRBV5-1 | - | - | CASSFTSGANTGELFF | TGCGCCAGCAGCTTCACGTCAGGGGCGAACACCGGGGAGCTGTTTTTT
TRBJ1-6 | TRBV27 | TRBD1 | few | CASSPRTGVNNSPLHF | TGTGCCAGCAGTCCACGGACAGGGGTTAATAATTCACCCCTCCACTTT
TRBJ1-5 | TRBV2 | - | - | CASSANRQNNQPQHF | TGTGCCAGCAGTGCGAACAGACAGAATAATCAGCCCCAGCATTTT
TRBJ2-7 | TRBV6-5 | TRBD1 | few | CASRPGGQGAYEQYF | TGTGCCAGCAGACCTGGAGGACAGGGGGCCTACGAGCAGTACTTC